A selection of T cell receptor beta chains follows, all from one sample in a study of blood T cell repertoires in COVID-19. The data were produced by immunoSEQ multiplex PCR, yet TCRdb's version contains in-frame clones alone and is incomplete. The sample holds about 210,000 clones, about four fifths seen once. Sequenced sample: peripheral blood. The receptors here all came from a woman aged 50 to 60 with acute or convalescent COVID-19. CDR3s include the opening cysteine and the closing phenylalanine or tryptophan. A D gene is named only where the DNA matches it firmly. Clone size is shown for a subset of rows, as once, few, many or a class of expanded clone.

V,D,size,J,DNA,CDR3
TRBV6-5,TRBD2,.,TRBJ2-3,TGTGCCAGCAGGGGACTATCAGATACGCAGTATTTT,CASRGLSDTQYF
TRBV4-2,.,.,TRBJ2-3,TGTGCCAGCAGCCAAGATATGGCTAGCAGGGATACGCAGTATTTT,CASSQDMASRDTQYF
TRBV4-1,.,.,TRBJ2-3,TGCGCCAGCAGCCAAGGTGGGCGGGTTTACACAGATACGCAGTATTTT,CASSQGGRVYTDTQYF
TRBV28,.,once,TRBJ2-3,TGTGCCAGCAGTTTACGTGGTCGGTCCACAGATACGCAGTATTTT,CASSLRGRSTDTQYF
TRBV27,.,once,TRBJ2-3,TGTGCCAGCAGTTTATCCCGGCGGGTTGGGACAGATACGCAGTATTTT,CASSLSRRVGTDTQYF
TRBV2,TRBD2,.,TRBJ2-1,TGTGCCACCGAGGAAGCGGGAGGGCTCTTTTACAATGAGCAGTTCTTC,CATEEAGGLFYNEQFF
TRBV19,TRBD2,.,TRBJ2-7,TGTGCCAGTAGTATCGTAGCGGGAGGTATCGAGCAGTACTTC,CASSIVAGGIEQYF
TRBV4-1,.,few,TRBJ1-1,TGCGCCAGCAGCCAAGATAATTGGGAGACGGGGAACACTGAAGCTTTCTTT,CASSQDNWETGNTEAFF
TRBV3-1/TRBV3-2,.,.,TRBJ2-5,TGTGCCAGCAGCCAAGGTAGGAGGACGACAGGCTACCAAGAGACCCAGTACTTC,CASSQGRRTTGYQETQYF
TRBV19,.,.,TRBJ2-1,TGTGCCAGTAGTATCCTTAAAGCCTCCCGGCAGTTCTTC,CASSILKASRQFF
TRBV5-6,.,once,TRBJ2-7,TGTGCCAGCAGCTTTTGGAGGGGAGGTATATACGAGCAGTACTTC,CASSFWRGGIYEQYF
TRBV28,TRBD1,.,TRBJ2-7,TGTGCCAGCAGTCGGAACAGGGGCTACGAGCAGTACTTC,CASSRNRGYEQYF
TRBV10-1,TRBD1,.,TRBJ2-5,TGCGCCAGCAGTGAGGGACAGGGGGCGCGGGAGACCCAGTACTTC,CASSEGQGARETQYF
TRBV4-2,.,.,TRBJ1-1,TGTGCCAGCAGCCACGTCCGGGACGGCGGAGGGACTGAAGCTTTCTTT,CASSHVRDGGGTEAFF
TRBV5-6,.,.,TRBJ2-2,TGTGCCAGCAGCTCTATGGGCCGTATTAGTGGCACCGGGGAGCTGTTTTTT,CASSSMGRISGTGELFF
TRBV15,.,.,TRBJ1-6,TGTGCCACCAGCAACCAAATGAGAGATTCACCCCTCCACTTT,CATSNQMRDSPLHF
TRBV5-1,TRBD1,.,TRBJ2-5,TGCGCCAGCAGCTCTACGACAGGGGCAGAGACCCAGTACTTC,CASSSTTGAETQYF
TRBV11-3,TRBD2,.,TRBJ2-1,TGTGCCAGCAGCTTAGGGACTAGCTCTACGTGGGAGCAGTTCTTC,CASSLGTSSTWEQFF
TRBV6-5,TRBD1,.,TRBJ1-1,TGTGCCAGCAGTTCTGGGACAGGCGAGCCGAACACTGAAGCTTTCTTT,CASSSGTGEPNTEAFF
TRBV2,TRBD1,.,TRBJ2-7,TGTGCCAGCAGGGAAGGGACAGCGACCTACGAGCAGTACTTC,CASREGTATYEQYF
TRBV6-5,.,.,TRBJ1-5,TGTGCCAGCAGTTACTCGGCAGGGGATCAGCCCCAGCATTTT,CASSYSAGDQPQHF
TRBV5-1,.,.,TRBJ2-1,TGCGCCAGCAGCTCGCGGAGGGGGGGCAATGAGCAGTTCTTC,CASSSRRGGNEQFF
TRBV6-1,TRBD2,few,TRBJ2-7,TGTGCCAGCAGTGAGGGGACTAGCGGGAGGAACGAGCAGTACTTC,CASSEGTSGRNEQYF
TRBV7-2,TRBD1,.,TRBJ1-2,TGTGCCAGCACCCGACAGGGTCAGAACTATGGCTACACCTTC,CASTRQGQNYGYTF
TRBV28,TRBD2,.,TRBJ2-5,TGTGCCAGCAGTTCTCTAGCGGGTACAGGGGAGACCCAGTACTTC,CASSSLAGTGETQYF
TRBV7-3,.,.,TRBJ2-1,TGTGCCAGCAGCCCGTCCCCCGCTCCGGGAATGCCCTACAATGAGCAGTTCTTC,CASSPSPAPGMPYNEQFF
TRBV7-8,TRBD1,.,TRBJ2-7,TGTGCCAGCAGCTCGCCGGACAGGGCCGCCTACGAGCAGTACTTC,CASSSPDRAAYEQYF
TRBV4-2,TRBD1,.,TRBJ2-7,TGTGCCAGCAGCCAGGGACAGGGTAGGTACTTC,CASSQGQGRYF
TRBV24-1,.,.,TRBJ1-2,TGTGCCACCAGTGACCCTGGCGGGGGGGGCAATAACTATGGCTACACCTTC,CATSDPGGGGNNYGYTF
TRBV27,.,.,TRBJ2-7,TGTGCCAGCAGCTCTGCAGGGGAGCCCTACGAGCAGTACTTC,CASSSAGEPYEQYF
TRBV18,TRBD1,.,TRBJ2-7,TGTGCCAGCTCGGGGACAGGGTACTCCTACGAGCAGTACTTC,CASSGTGYSYEQYF
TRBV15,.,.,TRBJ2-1,TGTGCCACCAGCAGAGTTCGGTCGGCTAGCGTTCCCAATGAGCAGTTCTTC,CATSRVRSASVPNEQFF
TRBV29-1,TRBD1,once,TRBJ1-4,TGCAGCGTCCAGGGGGGATCAACTAATGAAAAACTGTTTTTT,CSVQGGSTNEKLFF
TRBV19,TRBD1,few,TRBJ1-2,TGTGCCAGTAGTAGGGCCTCCGGGACAGGACAACTCTATGGCTACACCTTC,CASSRASGTGQLYGYTF
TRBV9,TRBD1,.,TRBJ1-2,TGTGCCAGCAGCGTAGGGGACAGGGGCACTTATGGCTACACCTTC,CASSVGDRGTYGYTF
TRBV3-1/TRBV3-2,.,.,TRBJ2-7,TGTGCCAGCAGCCAAGCGGACAGATCCTACGAGCAGTACTTC,CASSQADRSYEQYF
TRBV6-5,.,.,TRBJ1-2,TGTGCCAGCAGTTACGCAGGGCCCTATGGCTACACCTTC,CASSYAGPYGYTF
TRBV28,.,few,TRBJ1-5,TGTGCCAGCTTACCCGAACGACAGGTAAATCAGCCCCAGCATTTT,CASLPERQVNQPQHF
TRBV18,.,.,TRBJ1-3,TGTGCCAGCTCACCCACGGACAGCTCTTATGGAAACACCATATATTTT,CASSPTDSSYGNTIYF
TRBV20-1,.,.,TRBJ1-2,TGCAGTGCTCGTAGCTATGGCTACACCTTC,CSARSYGYTF
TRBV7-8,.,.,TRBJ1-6,TGTGCCAGCAGCTCCCTCGGACAGTTCAGCTCCTATAATTCACCCCTCCACTTT,CASSSLGQFSSYNSPLHF
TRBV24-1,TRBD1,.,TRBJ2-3,TGTGCCACCAGTGATTCTAGGGTGACAGGGGGGACCACAGATACGCAGTATTTT,CATSDSRVTGGTTDTQYF
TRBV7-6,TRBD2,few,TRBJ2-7,TGTGCCAGCAGCTTGCTAGCGGGTACCTACGAGCAGTACTTC,CASSLLAGTYEQYF
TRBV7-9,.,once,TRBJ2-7,TGTGCCAGCAGCTCGGATGTAGGGGGTTACGAGCAGTACTTC,CASSSDVGGYEQYF
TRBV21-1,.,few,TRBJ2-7,TGTGCCAGCAGCTTCGGGGGGCTCCGGCTACGAGAGCAGTACTTC,CASSFGGLRLREQYF
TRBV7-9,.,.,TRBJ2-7,TGTGCCAGCAGCTTAGTGGGGTCGGTATCCGGGGGAGCGTCCTACGAGCAGTACTTC,CASSLVGSVSGGASYEQYF
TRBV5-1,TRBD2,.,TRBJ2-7,TGCGCCAGCAGCTTTAGCGGGAGGGGGGGTTTGGACGAGCAGTACTTC,CASSFSGRGGLDEQYF
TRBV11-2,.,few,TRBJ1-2,TGTGCCAGCAGCCCCGACAGTTCCTATGGCTACACCTTC,CASSPDSSYGYTF
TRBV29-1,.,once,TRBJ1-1,TGCAGCGTTGAAGAGCGGCAGGGAAATCATGGGGCTTTCTTT,CSVEERQGNHGAFF
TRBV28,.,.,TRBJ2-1,TGTGCCAGCAACCCTCGGAGGGATTACAATGAGCAGTTCTTC,CASNPRRDYNEQFF
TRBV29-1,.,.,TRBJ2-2,TGCAGCGTTGAAGATGTAGGGCAGGGCAAGACCGGGGAGCTGTTTTTT,CSVEDVGQGKTGELFF
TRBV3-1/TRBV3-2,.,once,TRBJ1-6,TGTGCCAGCAGCCAAGGTCCGGCGGGGGGGAATTCACCCCTCCACTTT,CASSQGPAGGNSPLHF